The TCR beta chain under discussion was sequenced for a study of response to subunit inactivated influenza vaccine. In this sample, this clonotype turned up a few times. Its antigen is unknown. The CDR3 runs to 15 residues. The V gene lost 3 bases and the J gene lost 3 bases, with 11 bases spanning the gap. The germline V gene has CDR1 MDHEN and CDR2 SYDVKM. TCRdb recomputed calls from the RT-PCR reads with MiXCR, one row per CDR3 protein. The data contain 430,000 or so distinct CDR3 sequences, about 10% of them seen just once; the ten biggest clones take up 9.5% to 15%. Study-wide findings and caveats: Each seasonal influenza vaccination recruits few new T cells, the authors suggested.

Material: PBMCs from blood, obtained 45 days after vaccination. The receptor was isolated from a man between 45 and 60 years old who received an inactivated influenza vaccine. The chain is built from TRBV28 and TRBJ2-2; D is unresolved. CDR3 protein: CASSFQDEDTGELFF. The CDR3 DNA follows: TGTGCCAGCAGTTTCCAGGACGAGGACACCGGGGAGCTGTTTTTT.